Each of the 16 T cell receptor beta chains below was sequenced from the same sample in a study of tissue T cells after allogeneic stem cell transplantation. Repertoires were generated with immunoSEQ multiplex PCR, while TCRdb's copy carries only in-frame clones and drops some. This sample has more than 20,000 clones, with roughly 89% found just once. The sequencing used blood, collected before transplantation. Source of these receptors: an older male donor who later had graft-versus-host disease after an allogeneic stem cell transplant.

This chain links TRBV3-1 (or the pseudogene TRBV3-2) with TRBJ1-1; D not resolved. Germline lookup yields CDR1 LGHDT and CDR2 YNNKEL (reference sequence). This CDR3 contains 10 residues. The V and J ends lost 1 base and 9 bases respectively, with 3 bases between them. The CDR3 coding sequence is TGTGCCAGCAGCCAAGGAAAAGCTTTCTTT. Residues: CASSQGKAFF.

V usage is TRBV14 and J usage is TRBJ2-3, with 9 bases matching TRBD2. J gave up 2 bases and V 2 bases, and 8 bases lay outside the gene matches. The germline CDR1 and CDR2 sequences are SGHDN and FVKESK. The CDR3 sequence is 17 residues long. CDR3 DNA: TGTGCCAGCAGCCAAAAAAGACTAGCGGTTTTCACAGATACGCAGTATTTT. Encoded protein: CASSQKRLAVFTDTQYF.

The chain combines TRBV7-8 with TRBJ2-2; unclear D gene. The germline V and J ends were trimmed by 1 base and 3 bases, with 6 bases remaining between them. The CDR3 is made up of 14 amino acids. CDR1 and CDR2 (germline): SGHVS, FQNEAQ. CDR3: CASSLEGYTGELFF. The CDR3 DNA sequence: TGTGCCAGCAGCTTAGAGGGTTACACCGGGGAGCTGTTTTTT.

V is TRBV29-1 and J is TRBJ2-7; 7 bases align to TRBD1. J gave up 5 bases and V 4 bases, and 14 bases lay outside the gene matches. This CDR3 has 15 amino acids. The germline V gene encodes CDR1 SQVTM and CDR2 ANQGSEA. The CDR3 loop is CSVAETGTPRDEQYF. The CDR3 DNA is TGCAGCGTTGCGGAGACAGGGACGCCGAGGGACGAGCAGTACTTC.

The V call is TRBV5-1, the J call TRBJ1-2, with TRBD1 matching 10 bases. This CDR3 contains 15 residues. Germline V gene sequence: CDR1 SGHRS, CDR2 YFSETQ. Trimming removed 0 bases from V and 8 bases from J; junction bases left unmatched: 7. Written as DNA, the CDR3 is TGCGCCAGCAGCTTGGTTTCCGGGACAGGGGAGGGCTACACCTTC. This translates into CASSLVSGTGEGYTF.

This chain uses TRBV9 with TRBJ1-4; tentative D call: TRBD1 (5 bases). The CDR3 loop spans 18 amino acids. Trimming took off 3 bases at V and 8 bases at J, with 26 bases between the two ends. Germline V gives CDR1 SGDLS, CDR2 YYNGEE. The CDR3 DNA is TGTGCCAGCAGCGCGGGACGACACGGGGGGAGCGGAGGGGAAAAACTGTTTTTT. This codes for CASSAGRHGGSGGEKLFF.

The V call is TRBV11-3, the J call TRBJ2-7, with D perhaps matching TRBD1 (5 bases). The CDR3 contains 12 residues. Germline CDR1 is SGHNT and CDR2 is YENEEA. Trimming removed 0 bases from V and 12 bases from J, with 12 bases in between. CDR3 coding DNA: TGTGCCAGCAGCTTAGAGGGCCAGGGTTGGTACTTC. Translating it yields CASSLEGQGWYF.

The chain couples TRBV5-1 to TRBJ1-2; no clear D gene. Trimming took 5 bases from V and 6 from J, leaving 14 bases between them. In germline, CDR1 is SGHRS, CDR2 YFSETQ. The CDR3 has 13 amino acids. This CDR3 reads CASRSIGGNGYTF. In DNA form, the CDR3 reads TGCGCCAGCAGATCGATTGGCGGAAATGGCTACACCTTC.

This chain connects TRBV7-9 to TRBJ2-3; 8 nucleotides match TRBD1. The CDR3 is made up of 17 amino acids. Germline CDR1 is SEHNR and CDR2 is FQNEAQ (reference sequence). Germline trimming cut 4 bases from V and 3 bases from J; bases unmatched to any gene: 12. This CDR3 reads CASSSPFARGPTDTQYF. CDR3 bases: TGTGCCAGCAGCTCTCCTTTCGCCAGGGGGCCAACAGATACGCAGTATTTT.

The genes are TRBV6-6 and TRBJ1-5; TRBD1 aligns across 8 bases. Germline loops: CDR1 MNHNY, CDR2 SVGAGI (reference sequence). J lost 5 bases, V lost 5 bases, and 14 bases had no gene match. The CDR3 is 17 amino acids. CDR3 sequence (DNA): TGTGCCAGCAGTCCAACCATACCAGGGGGCGCGTATCAGCCCCAGCATTTT. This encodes CASSPTIPGGAYQPQHF.

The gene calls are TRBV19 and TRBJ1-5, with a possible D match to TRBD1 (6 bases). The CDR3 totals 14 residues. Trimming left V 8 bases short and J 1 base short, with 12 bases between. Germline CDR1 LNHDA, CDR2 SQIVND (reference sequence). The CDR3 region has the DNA TGTGCCAGTCGGGGGGCGGGAAGCAATCAGCCCCAGCATTTT. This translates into CASRGAGSNQPQHF. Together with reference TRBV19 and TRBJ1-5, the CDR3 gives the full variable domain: DGGITQSPKYLFRKEGQNVTLSCEQNLNHDAMYWYRQDPGQGLRLIYYSQIVNDFQKGDIAEGYSVSREKKESFPLTVTSAQKNPTAFYLCASRGAGSNQPQHFGDGTRLSIL.

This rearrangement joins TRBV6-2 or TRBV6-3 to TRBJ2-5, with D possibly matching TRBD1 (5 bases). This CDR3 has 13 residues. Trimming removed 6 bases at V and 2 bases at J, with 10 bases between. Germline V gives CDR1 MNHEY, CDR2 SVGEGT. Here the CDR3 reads CASSRDRQETQYF. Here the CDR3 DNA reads TGTGCCAGCAGCCGAGACAGACAAGAGACCCAGTACTTC.

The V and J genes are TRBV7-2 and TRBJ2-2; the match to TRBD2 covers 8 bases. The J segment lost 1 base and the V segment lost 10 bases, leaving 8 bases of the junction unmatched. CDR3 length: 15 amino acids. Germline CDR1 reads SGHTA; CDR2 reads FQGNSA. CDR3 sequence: CAIGRALGNTGELFF. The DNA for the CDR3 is TGTGCCATCGGGAGGGCGTTAGGGAACACCGGGGAGCTGTTTTTT.

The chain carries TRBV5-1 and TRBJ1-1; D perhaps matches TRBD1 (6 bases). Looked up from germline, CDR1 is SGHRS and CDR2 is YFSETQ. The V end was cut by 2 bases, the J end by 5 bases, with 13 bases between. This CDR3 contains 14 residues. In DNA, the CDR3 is TGCGCCAGCAGCTTCGGGGCCCAGGGGACTGAAGCTTTCTTT. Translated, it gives CASSFGAQGTEAFF.

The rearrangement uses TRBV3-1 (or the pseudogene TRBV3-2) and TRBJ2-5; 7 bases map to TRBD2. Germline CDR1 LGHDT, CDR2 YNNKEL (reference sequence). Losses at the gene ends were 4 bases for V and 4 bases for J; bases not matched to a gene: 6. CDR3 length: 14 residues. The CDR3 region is CASSPTGGRETQYF. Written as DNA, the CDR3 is TGTGCCAGCAGCCCGACGGGAGGACGAGAGACCCAGTACTTC.

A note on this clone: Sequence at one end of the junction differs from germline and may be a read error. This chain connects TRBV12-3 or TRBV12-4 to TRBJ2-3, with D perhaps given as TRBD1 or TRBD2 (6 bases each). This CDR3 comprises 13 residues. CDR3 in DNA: TGTGCCAGCAGTCCCGGGGGCGGGGTGGGGGTGCTTTTT. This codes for CASSPGGGVGVLF.